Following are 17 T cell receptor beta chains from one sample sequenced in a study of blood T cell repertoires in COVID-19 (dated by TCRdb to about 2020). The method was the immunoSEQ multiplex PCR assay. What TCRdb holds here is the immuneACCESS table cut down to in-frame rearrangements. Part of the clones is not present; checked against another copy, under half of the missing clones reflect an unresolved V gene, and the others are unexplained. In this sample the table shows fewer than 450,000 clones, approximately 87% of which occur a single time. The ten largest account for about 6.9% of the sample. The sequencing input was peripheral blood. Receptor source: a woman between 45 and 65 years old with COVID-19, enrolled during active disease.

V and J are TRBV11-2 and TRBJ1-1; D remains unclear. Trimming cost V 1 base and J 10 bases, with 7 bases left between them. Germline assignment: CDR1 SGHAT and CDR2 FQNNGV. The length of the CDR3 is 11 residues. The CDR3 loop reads CASSLGVVAFF. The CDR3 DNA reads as TGTGCCAGCAGCTTAGGAGTTGTAGCTTTCTTT.

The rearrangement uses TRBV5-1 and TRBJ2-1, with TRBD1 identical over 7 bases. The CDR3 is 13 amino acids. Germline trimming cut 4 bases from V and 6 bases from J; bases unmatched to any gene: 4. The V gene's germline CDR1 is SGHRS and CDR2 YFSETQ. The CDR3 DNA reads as TGCGCCAGCAGCCTAGGGACAGTCAATGAGCAGTTCTTC. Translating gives CASSLGTVNEQFF.

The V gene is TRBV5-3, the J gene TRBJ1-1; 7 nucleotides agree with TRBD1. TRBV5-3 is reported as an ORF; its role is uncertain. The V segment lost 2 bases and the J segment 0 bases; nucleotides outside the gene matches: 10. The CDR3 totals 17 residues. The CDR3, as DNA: TGTGCCAGAAGCTTAGCACAGGGGAGGCCCATGAACACTGAAGCTTTCTTT. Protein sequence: CARSLAQGRPMNTEAFF.

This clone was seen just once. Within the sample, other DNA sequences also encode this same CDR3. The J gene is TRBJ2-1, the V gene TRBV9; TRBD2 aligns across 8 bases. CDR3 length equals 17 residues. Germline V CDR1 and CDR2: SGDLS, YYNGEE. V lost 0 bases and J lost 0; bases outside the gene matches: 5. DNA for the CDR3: TGTGCCAGCAGCGTAGGCCTAGCGGGTAGCTCCTACAATGAGCAGTTCTTC. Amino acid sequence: CASSVGLAGSSYNEQFF.

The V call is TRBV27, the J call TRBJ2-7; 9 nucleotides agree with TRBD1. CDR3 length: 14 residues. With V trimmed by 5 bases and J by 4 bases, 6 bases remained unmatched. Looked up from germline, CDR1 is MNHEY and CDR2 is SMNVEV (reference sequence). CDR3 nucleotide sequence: TGTGCCAGCAGTGTCACAGGGGGCCGGTACGAGCAGTACTTC. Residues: CASSVTGGRYEQYF.

DNA of the CDR3: TGTGCCTGGAGTGTACACAGGGGGTACGAGCAGTACTTC. This codes for CAWSVHRGYEQYF. The chain couples TRBV30 to TRBJ2-7, with 8 bases fitting TRBD1. The germline gives CDR1 GTSNPN, CDR2 SVGIG (reference sequence). V shed 0 bases and J 4 bases; nucleotides not matched to a gene: 2. This CDR3 comprises 13 residues.

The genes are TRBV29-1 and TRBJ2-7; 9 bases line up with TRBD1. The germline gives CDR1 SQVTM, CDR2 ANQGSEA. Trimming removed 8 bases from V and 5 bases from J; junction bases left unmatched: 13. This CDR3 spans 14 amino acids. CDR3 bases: TGCAGCACAGCTACCCCGGACAGGGGCGACGAGCAGTACTTC. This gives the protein CSTATPDRGDEQYF.

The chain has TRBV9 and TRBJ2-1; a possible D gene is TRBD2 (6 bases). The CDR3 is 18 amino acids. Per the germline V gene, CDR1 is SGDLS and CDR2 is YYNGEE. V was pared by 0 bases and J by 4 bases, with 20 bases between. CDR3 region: CASSVAGGNGRGYNEQFF. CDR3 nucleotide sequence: TGTGCCAGCAGCGTAGCTGGGGGGAATGGTAGGGGTTACAATGAGCAGTTCTTC.

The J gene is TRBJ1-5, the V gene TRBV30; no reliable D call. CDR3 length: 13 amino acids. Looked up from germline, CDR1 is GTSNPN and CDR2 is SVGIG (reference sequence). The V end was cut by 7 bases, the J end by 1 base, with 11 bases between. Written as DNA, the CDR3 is TGTGCCTTCCAGGTTGAGAGCAATCAGCCCCAGCATTTT. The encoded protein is CAFQVESNQPQHF. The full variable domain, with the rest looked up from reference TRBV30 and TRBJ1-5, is SQTIHQWPATLVQPVGSPLSLECTVEGTSNPNLYWYRQAAGRGLQLLFYSVGIGQISSEVPQNLSASRPQDRQFILSSKKLLLSDSGFYLCAFQVESNQPQHFGDGTRLSIL.

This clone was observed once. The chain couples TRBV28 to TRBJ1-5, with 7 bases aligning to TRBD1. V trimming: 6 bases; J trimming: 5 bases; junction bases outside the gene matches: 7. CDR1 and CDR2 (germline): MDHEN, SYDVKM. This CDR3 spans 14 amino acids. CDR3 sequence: CASSRQGFYQPQHF. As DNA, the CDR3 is TGTGCCAGCAGCCGACAGGGCTTTTATCAGCCCCAGCATTTT.

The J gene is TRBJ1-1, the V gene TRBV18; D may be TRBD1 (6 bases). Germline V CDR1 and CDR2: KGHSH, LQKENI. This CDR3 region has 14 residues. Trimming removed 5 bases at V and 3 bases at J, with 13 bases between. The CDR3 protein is CASSGGWRHTEAFF. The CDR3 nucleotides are TGTGCCAGCTCAGGGGGCTGGCGGCACACTGAAGCTTTCTTT.

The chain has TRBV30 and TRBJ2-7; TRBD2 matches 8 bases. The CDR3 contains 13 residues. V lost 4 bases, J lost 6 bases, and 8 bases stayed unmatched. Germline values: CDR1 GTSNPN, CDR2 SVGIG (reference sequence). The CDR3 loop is CAWTFSAGGEQYF. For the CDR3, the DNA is TGTGCCTGGACTTTCTCTGCGGGAGGCGAGCAGTACTTC.

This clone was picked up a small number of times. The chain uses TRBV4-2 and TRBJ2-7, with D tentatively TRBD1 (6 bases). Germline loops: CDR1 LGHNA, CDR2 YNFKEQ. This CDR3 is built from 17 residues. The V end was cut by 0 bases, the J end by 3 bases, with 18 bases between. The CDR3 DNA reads TGTGCCAGCAGCCAAGATCTTGGGACATCGAGACTCTACGAGCAGTACTTC. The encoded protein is CASSQDLGTSRLYEQYF.

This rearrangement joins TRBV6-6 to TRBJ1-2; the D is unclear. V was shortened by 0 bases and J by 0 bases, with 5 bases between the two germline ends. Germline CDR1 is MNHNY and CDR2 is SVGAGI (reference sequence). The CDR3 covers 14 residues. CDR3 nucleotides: TGTGCCAGCAGTTACTCGGCAACTAACTATGGCTACACCTTC. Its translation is CASSYSATNYGYTF.

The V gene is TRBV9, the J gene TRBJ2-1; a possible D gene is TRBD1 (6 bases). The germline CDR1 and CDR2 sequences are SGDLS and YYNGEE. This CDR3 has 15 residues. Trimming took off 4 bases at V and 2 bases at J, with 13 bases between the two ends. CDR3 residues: CASSRGRGTYNEQFF. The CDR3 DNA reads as TGTGCCAGCAGCCGGGGCAGGGGTACCTACAATGAGCAGTTCTTC.

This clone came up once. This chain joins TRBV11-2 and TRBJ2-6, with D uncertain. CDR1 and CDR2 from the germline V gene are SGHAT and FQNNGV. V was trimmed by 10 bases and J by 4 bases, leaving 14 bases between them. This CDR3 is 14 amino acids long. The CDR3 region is CATHMASGANVLTF. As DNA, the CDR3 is TGTGCCACCCACATGGCTTCCGGGGCCAACGTCCTGACTTTC. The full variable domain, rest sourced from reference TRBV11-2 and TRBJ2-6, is EAGVAQSPRYKIIEKRQSVAFWCNPISGHATLYWYQQILGQGPKLLIQFQNNGVVDDSQLPKDRFSAERLKGVDSTLKIQPAKLEDSAVYLCATHMASGANVLTFGAGSRLTVL.

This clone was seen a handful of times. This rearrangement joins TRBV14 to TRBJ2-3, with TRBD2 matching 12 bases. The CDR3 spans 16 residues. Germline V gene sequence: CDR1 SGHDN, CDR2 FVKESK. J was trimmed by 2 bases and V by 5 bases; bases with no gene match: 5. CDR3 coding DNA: TGTGCCAGCAGCGGGACTAGCGGGCTAAACACAGATACGCAGTATTTT. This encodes CASSGTSGLNTDTQYF.